This is a list of T cell receptor beta chains from one sample in a study of cytomegalovirus exposure and HLA in healthy donors. The method was immunoSEQ multiplex PCR; TCRdb's version includes in-frame clones alone and lacks a portion of them. This sample has about 130,000 clones; approximately 72% occur once, and the top ten carry roughly 3%. Input material: PBMCs. These receptors originate from a human donor in good health. The CDR3 runs from the conserved cysteine through the conserved F or W. Fields, in order: D gene, J gene, V gene, clone size, CDR3 DNA, CDR3 protein. The D gene is left open where the match is weak. A row's size may be missing; if present it is once, few, many or a size class.

NA	TRBJ2-7	TRBV7-2	NA	TGTGCCAGCAGCTTAGAGCTGGACAGTAAATTCTACGAGCAGTACTTC	CASSLELDSKFYEQYF
TRBD1	TRBJ2-5	TRBV19	NA	TGTGCCAGTAGTCCCTGGGCGACAGGGGAAGAGACCCAGTACTTC	CASSPWATGEETQYF
TRBD2	TRBJ2-1	TRBV7-9	few	TGTGCCAGCAGCTTGGGTAGCGGGGACTACAATGAGCAGTTCTTC	CASSLGSGDYNEQFF
NA	TRBJ2-7	TRBV5-1	NA	TGCGCCTGCCGTTCCGGCTACGAGCAGTACTTC	CACRSGYEQYF
TRBD1	TRBJ2-5	TRBV9	NA	TGTGCCAGCAGCGTAGCTGGGACAGGGCTCGGGACCCAGTACTTC	CASSVAGTGLGTQYF
NA	TRBJ1-2	TRBV7-2	NA	TGTGCCAGCAGCCTCAGACAGATCCTCTATGGCTACACCTTC	CASSLRQILYGYTF
NA	TRBJ2-2	TRBV7-9	NA	TGTGCCAGCAGCTTAGACTACGGGGAGCTGTTTTTT	CASSLDYGELFF
NA	TRBJ2-2	TRBV6-1	NA	TGTGCCAGCAGCGCAGGGGTCGGGGAGCTGTTTTTT	CASSAGVGELFF
TRBD1	TRBJ2-2	TRBV9	NA	TGTGCCAGCAGCGTATCGGGACAGAGATTGAACACCGGGGAGCTGTTTTTT	CASSVSGQRLNTGELFF
TRBD2	TRBJ2-7	TRBV4-1	few	TGCGCCAGCAGCCAAGATATAGTATTTTCGGGAGGTCTGGGTGAGCAGTACTTC	CASSQDIVFSGGLGEQYF
NA	TRBJ2-7	TRBV6-5	NA	TGTGCCAGCAGTTACGGGAGCCCCGGGACACCGTACGAGCAGTACTTC	CASSYGSPGTPYEQYF
NA	TRBJ2-3	TRBV21-1	NA	TGTGCCAGCAGTGTTTGGGACTGGATCACAGATACGCAGTATTTT	CASSVWDWITDTQYF
TRBD1	TRBJ1-2	TRBV2	NA	TGTGCCAGCAGTGGGGACAGGGGGCAGGAGGGTGGCTACACCTTC	CASSGDRGQEGGYTF
TRBD2	TRBJ2-3	TRBV7-2	NA	TGTGCCAGCAGCAGGTCGGGAGGCTTAACAGATACGCAGTATTTT	CASSRSGGLTDTQYF
NA	TRBJ2-3	TRBV5-8	NA	TGTGCCAGCAGCTTGGCCCCCACACGGGGATATACGCAGTATTTT	CASSLAPTRGYTQYF
NA	TRBJ1-1	TRBV9	NA	TGTGCCAGCAGCGTAGCGGGGGGGCAAGCTTTCTTT	CASSVAGGQAFF
TRBD2	TRBJ2-5	TRBV7-3	NA	TGTGCCAGCAGCCAAGGACTAGCGGGGGGCCAAGAGACCCAGTACTTC	CASSQGLAGGQETQYF